What follows are 7 T cell receptor beta chains derived from one specimen sequenced in a study of T cell responses to AZD1222 COVID-19 vaccine. Method: immunoSEQ multiplex PCR; TCRdb's copy keeps in-frame clones and lacks some. The table lists 200,000 to 250,000 clones, roughly 91% of them singletons, with 0.9% to 1.1% in the top ten. The sequencing used peripheral blood, collected on day 0 of MenACWY control vaccination. The receptors originated from an adult in good health.

This chain joins TRBV9 and TRBJ2-5; maybe TRBD2 (6 bases). V was trimmed by 1 base and J by 2 bases, leaving 12 bases between them. Germline-derived CDR1 and CDR2 are SGDLS and YYNGEE. The CDR3 loop spans 15 amino acids. CDR3 protein: CASSVSPGAQETQYF. The CDR3 DNA follows: TGTGCCAGCAGCGTATCACCGGGAGCTCAAGAGACCCAGTACTTC.

This chain joins TRBV6-1 and TRBJ1-3; D remains unclear. CDR1 and CDR2 from the germline V gene are MNHNS and SASEGT. This CDR3 has 17 amino acids. Trimming left V 4 bases short and J 3 bases short, with 19 bases between. The CDR3 nucleotides read TGTGCCAGCAGTGGAGGGTTTGTGGGAGGGTTTGGAAACACCATATATTTT. Translating gives CASSGGFVGGFGNTIYF.

This sequence joins TRBV5-4 and TRBJ1-2; 8 bases are shared with TRBD1. This CDR3 comprises 15 residues. Per the germline V gene, CDR1 is SGHNT and CDR2 is YYREEE (reference sequence). V shed 4 bases, J shed 3 bases, and the junction held 8 bases outside the gene matches. The CDR3 is CASSPGQGADYGYTF. The DNA for the CDR3 is TGTGCCAGCAGCCCGGGCCAGGGGGCTGACTATGGCTACACCTTC. The full variable domain, rest sourced from reference TRBV5-4 and TRBJ1-2, is ETGVTQSPTHLIKTRGQQVTLRCSSQSGHNTVSWYQQALGQGPQFIFQYYREEENGRGNFPPRFSGLQFPNYSSELNVNALELDDSALYLCASSPGQGADYGYTFGSGTRLTVV.

The chain has TRBV4-1 and TRBJ2-7; D is unclear. The CDR3 is made up of 14 amino acids. Germline CDR1 and CDR2: MGHRA and YSYEKL. Trimming shortened V by 4 bases and J by 0 bases, and 10 bases separated the two germline ends. The CDR3 nucleotides read TGCGCCAGCAGCCCTTGGGGTCTCTCCTACGAGCAGTACTTC. It codes for CASSPWGLSYEQYF.

This sequence joins TRBV11-2 and TRBJ1-5; D is perhaps TRBD1 (5 bases). Germline CDR1 reads SGHAT; CDR2 reads FQNNGV. This CDR3 contains 13 residues. Deletions cut 5 bases from V and 11 bases from J, with 16 bases between. CDR3 loop: CASSPTPREAQHF. The CDR3 DNA reads TGTGCCAGCAGCCCTACCCCCAGGGAGGCCCAGCATTTT.

This rearrangement joins TRBV19 to TRBJ1-3; D might be TRBD1 (5 bases). V lost 10 bases and J 0 bases, leaving 7 bases between the germline ends. The CDR3 runs 12 residues. Germline assignment: CDR1 LNHDA and CDR2 SQIVND (reference sequence). CDR3 DNA sequence: TGTGCCACCGACAGCTCTGGAAACACCATATATTTT. It codes for CATDSSGNTIYF.

The chain carries TRBV10-3 and TRBJ1-2, with D hard to call. This CDR3 spans 13 amino acids. CDR1 and CDR2 from the germline V gene are ENHRY and SYGVKD. V dropped 0 bases and J dropped 3 bases, with 5 bases sitting between them. The CDR3: CAISESRDYGYTF. Here the CDR3 DNA reads TGTGCCATCAGTGAGTCAAGAGACTATGGCTACACCTTC.